The clone carrying this T cell receptor beta chain was recorded only once. Antigen specificity is unknown. This specimen belongs to a study of cytomegalovirus exposure and HLA in healthy donors. Unmatched junction bases numbered 11, after V lost 8 bases and J lost 7 bases. The CDR3 length is 15 residues. Germline CDR1 and CDR2: MDHEN and SYDVKM. Study conclusions and caveats: The only immune exposure information that was available was CMV serostatus. Fewer N-insertions than the roughly 670-donor mean were reportedly shown by an Asian-associated ancestry cluster in a later analysis.

The primer mix had 60 Vbeta and 13 Jbeta primers. Libraries were prepared by immunoSEQ multiplex PCR; TCRdb keeps only in-frame clonotypes and omits some of them. The table includes approximately 160,000 clones, roughly 80% detected once. The clonotype originates from a man aged 25-40 years in good health and CMV-seropositive. Sequencing was performed on PBMCs. V gene TRBV28 combines with J gene TRBJ2-1; 10 positions match TRBD2. As DNA, the CDR3 is TGTGCCAGCGGAGACCCGGGACTAGCGATGAATGAGCAGTTCTTC. This sequence encodes CASGDPGLAMNEQFF.